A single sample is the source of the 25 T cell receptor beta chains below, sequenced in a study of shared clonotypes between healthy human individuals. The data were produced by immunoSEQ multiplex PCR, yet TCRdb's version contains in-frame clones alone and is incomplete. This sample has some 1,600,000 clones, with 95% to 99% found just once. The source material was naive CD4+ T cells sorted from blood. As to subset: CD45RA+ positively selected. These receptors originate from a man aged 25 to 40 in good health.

CDR3 residues: CASSARQSGYTF. DNA for the CDR3: TGTGCCAGCAGCGCACGACAGAGTGGCTACACCTTC. The genes are TRBV7-3 and TRBJ1-2; perhaps TRBD1 as D (5 bases). Trimming shortened V by 5 bases and J by 7 bases, and 11 bases separated the two germline ends. The CDR3 length is 12 residues. Germline V gene sequence: CDR1 SGHTA, CDR2 FQGTGA.

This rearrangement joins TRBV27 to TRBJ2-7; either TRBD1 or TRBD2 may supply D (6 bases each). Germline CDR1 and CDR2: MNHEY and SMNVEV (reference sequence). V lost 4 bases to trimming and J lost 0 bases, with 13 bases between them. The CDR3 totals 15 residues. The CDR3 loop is CASSWRGESSYEQYF. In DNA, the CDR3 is TGTGCCAGCAGTTGGAGGGGGGAAAGCTCCTACGAGCAGTACTTC.

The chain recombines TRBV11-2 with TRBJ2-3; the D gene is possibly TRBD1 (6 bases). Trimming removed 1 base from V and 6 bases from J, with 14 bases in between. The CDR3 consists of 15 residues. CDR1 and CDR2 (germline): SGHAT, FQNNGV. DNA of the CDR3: TGTGCCAGCAGCTTAGGCGTCAGGGGCTCGGATACGCAGTATTTT. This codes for CASSLGVRGSDTQYF. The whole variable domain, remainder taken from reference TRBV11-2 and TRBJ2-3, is EAGVAQSPRYKIIEKRQSVAFWCNPISGHATLYWYQQILGQGPKLLIQFQNNGVVDDSQLPKDRFSAERLKGVDSTLKIQPAKLEDSAVYLCASSLGVRGSDTQYFGPGTRLTVL.

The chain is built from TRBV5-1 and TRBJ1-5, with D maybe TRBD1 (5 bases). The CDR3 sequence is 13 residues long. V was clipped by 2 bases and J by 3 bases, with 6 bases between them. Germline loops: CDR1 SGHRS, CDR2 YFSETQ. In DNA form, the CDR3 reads TGCGCCAGCAGCTTAGGGGACAATCAGCCCCAGCATTTT. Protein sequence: CASSLGDNQPQHF.

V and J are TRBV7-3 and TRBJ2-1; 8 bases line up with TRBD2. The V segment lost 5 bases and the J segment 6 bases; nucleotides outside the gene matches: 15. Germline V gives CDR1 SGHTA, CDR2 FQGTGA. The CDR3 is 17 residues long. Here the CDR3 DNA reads TGTGCCAGCAGCACAAGCGCGGGGGGCCCTCTTCTCAATGAGCAGTTCTTC. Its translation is CASSTSAGGPLLNEQFF.

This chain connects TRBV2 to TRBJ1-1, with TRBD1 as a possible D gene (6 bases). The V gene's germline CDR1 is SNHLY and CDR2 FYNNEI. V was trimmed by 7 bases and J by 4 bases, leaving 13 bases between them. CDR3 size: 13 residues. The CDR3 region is CASTEEGGTEAFF. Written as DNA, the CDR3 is TGTGCCAGCACGGAGGAGGGGGGCACTGAAGCTTTCTTT.

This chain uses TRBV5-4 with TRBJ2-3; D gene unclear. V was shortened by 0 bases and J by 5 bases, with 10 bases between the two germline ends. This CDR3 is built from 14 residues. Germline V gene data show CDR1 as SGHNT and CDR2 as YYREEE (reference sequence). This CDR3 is CASSLGASEDTQYF. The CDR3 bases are TGTGCCAGCAGCTTGGGAGCGAGCGAAGATACGCAGTATTTT.

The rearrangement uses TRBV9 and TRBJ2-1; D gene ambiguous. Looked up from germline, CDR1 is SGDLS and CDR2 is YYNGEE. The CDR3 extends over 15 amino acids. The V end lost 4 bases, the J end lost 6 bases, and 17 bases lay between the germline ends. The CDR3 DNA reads TGTGCCAGCAGCACCCTAGACGTCCACCCCAATGAGCAGTTCTTC. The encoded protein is CASSTLDVHPNEQFF.

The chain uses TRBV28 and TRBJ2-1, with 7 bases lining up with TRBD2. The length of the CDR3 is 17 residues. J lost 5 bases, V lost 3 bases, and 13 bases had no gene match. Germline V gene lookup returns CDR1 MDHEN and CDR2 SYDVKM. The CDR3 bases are TGTGCCAGCAGTTTTAATTCGGATTGGCTAGCGGACAATGAGCAGTTCTTC. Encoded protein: CASSFNSDWLADNEQFF.

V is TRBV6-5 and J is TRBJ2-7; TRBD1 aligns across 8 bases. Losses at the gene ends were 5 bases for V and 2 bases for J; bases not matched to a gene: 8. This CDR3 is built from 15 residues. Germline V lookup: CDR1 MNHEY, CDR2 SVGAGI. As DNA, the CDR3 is TGTGCCAGCAGTCACTTCCCGGGACAGGCCTACGAGCAGTACTTC. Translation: CASSHFPGQAYEQYF.

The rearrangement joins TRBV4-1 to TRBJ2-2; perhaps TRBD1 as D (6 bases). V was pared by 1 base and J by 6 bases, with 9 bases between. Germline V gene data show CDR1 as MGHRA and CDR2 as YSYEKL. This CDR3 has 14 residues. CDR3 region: CASSQVKGAGELFF. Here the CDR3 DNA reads TGCGCCAGCAGCCAAGTAAAGGGGGCCGGGGAGCTGTTTTTT.

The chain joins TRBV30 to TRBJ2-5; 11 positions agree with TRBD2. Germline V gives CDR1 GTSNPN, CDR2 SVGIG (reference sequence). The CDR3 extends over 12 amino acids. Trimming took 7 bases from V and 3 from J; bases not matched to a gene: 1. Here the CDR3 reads CALLAGEETQYF. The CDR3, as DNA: TGTGCCTTACTAGCGGGGGAAGAGACCCAGTACTTC. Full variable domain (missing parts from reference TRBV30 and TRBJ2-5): SQTIHQWPATLVQPVGSPLSLECTVEGTSNPNLYWYRQAAGRGLQLLFYSVGIGQISSEVPQNLSASRPQDRQFILSSKKLLLSDSGFYLCALLAGEETQYFGPGTRLLVL.

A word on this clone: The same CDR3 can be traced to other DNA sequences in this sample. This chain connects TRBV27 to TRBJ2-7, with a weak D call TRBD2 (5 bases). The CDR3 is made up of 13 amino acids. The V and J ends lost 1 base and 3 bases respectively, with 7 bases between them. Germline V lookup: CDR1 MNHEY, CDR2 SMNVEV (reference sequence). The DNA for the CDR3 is TGTGCCAGCAGTTTATTGGCGGGCTACGAGCAGTACTTC. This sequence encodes CASSLLAGYEQYF.

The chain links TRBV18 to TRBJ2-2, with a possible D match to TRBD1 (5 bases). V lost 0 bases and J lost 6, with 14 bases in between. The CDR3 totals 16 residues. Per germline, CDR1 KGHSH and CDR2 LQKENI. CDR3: CASSPPSRVKAGELFF. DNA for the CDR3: TGTGCCAGCTCACCACCAAGCAGGGTTAAGGCCGGGGAGCTGTTTTTT.

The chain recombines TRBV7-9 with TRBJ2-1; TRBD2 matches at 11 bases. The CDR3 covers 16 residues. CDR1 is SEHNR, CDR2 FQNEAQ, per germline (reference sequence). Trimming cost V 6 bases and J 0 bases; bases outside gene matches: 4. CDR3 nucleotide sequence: TGTGCCAGCAGAAGGACTAGCGGGTACTCCTACAATGAGCAGTTCTTC. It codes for CASRRTSGYSYNEQFF.

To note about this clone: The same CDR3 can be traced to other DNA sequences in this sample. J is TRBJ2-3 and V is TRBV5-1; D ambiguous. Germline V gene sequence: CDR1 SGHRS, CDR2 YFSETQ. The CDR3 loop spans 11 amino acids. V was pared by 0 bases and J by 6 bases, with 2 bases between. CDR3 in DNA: TGCGCCAGCAGCTTGGGGGATACGCAGTATTTT. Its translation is CASSLGDTQYF.

The CDR3 DNA sequence: TGTGCCAGCAGCCAATGGGGAAACTCTGGGGCCAACGTCCTGACTTTC. Translation: CASSQWGNSGANVLTF. The rearrangement joins TRBV16 to TRBJ2-6; D ambiguous. V was shortened by 1 base and J by 0 bases, with 7 bases between the two germline ends. Germline V gene sequence: CDR1 KGHSY, CDR2 FQNENV. The CDR3 is 16 amino acids.

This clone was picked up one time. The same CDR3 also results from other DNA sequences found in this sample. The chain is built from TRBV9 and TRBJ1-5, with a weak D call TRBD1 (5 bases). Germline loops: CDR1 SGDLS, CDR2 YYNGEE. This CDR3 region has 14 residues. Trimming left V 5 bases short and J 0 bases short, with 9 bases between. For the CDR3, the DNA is TGTGCCAGCAGTCCAGGGATTAGCAATCAGCCCCAGCATTTT. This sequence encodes CASSPGISNQPQHF. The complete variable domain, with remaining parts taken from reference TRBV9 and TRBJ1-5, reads DSGVTQTPKHLITATGQRVTLRCSPRSGDLSVYWYQQSLDQGLQFLIQYYNGEERAKGNILERFSAQQFPDLHSELNLSSLELGDSALYFCASSPGISNQPQHFGDGTRLSIL.

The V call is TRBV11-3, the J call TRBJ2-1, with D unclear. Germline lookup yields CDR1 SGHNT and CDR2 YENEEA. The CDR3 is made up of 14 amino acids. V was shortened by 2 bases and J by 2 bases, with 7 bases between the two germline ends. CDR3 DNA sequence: TGTGCCAGCAGCTTACGTGGAACCTACAATGAGCAGTTCTTC. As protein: CASSLRGTYNEQFF.

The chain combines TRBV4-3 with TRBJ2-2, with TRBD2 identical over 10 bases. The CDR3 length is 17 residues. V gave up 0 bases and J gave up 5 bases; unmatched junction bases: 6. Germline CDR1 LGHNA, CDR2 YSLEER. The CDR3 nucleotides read TGCGCCAGCAGCCAAGATTGGGGTAGCGGGAGGACCGGGGAGCTGTTTTTT. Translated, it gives CASSQDWGSGRTGELFF.

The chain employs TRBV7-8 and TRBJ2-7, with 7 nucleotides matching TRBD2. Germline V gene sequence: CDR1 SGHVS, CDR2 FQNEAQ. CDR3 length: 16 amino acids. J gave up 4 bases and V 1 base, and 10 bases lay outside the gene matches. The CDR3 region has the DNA TGTGCCAGCAGCTTAGTAAATGCGGGAGCGGGTTACGAGCAGTACTTC. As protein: CASSLVNAGAGYEQYF.

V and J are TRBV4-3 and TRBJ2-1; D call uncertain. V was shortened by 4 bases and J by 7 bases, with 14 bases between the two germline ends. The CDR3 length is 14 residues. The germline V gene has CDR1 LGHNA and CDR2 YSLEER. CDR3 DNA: TGCGCCAGCAGCCCCACTGGGGAACGGAATGAGCAGTTCTTC. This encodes CASSPTGERNEQFF.

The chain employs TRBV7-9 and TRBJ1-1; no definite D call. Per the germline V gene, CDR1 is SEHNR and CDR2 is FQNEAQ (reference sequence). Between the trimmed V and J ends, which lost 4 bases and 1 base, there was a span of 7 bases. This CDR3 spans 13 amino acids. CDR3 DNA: TGTGCCAGCAGCTCCCGGAGGAACACTGAAGCTTTCTTT. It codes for CASSSRRNTEAFF. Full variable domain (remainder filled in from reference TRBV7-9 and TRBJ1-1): DTGVSQNPRHKITKRGQNVTFRCDPISEHNRLYWYRQTLGQGPEFLTYFQNEAQLEKSRLLSDRFSAERPKGSFSTLEIQRTEQGDSAMYLCASSSRRNTEAFFGQGTRLTVV.

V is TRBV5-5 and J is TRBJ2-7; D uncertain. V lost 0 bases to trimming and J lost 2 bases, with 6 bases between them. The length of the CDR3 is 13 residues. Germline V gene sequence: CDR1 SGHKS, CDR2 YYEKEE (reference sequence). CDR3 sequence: CASSLVAAYEQYF. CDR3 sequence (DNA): TGTGCCAGCAGCTTGGTGGCAGCCTACGAGCAGTACTTC.

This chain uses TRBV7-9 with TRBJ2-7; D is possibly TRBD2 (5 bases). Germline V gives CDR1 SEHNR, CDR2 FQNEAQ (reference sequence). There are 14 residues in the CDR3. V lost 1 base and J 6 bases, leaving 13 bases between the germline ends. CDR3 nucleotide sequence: TGTGCCAGCAGCTTAGGGCAGGAAGAGGGCGAGCAGTACTTC. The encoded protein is CASSLGQEEGEQYF.